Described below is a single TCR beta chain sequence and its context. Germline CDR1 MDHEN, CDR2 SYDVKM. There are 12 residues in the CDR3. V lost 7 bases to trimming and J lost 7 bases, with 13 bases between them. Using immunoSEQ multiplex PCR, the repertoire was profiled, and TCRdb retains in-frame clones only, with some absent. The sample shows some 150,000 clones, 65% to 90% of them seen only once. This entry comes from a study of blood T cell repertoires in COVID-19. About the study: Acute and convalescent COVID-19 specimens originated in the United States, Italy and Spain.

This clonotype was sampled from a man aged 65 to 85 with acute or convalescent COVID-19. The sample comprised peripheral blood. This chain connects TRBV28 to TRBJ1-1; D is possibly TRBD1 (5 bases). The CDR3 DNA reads TGTGCCAGCATCGAATGGGGCAGTGAAGCTTTCTTT. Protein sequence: CASIEWGSEAFF.